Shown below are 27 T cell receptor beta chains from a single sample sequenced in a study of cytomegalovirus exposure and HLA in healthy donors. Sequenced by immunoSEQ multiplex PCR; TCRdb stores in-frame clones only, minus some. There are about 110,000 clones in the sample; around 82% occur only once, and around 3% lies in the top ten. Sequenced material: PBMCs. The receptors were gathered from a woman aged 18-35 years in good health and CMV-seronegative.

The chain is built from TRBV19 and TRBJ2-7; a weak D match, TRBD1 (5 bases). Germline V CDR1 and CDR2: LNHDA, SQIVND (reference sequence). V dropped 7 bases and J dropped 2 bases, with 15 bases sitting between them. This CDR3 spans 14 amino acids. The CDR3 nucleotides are TGTGCCAGTATCTCCAGGGATCCTCCCTACGAGCAGTACTTC. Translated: CASISRDPPYEQYF.

The CDR3 sequence is CASRFTGAGDTQYF. The CDR3 nucleotides read TGTGCCAGCAGATTTACAGGGGCAGGGGATACGCAGTATTTT. The chain joins TRBV6-1 to TRBJ2-3; 7 bases match TRBD1. The germline V gene encodes CDR1 MNHNS and CDR2 SASEGT. V dropped 6 bases and J dropped 6; count of bases not matched to a gene: 9. The CDR3 totals 14 residues.

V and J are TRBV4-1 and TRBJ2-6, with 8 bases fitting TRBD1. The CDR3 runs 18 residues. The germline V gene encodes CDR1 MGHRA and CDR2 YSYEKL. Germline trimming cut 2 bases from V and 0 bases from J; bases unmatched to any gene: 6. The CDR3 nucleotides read TGCGCCAGCAGCCAAACGGGACAGGCCTTCTCTGGGGCCAACGTCCTGACTTTC. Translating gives CASSQTGQAFSGANVLTF.

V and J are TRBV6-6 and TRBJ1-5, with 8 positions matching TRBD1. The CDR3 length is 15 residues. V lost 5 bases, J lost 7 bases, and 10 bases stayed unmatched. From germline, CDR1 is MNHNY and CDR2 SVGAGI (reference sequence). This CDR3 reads CASSDDRGGQQPQHF. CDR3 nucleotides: TGTGCCAGCAGTGATGACAGGGGTGGTCAGCAGCCCCAGCATTTT.

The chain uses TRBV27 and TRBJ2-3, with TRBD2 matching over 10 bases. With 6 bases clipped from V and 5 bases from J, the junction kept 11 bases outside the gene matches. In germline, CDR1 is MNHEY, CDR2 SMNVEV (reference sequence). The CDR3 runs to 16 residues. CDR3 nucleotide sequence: TGTGCCAGCAGATACCTCGGGGCTAGCGGGGGAGATACGCAGTATTTT. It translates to CASRYLGASGGDTQYF.

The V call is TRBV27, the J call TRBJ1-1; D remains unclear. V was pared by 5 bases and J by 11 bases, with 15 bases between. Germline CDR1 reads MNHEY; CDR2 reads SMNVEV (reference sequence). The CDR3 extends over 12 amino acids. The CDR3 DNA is TGTGCCAGCAGTCATCGCGTCCTTGGTGCTTTCTTT. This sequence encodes CASSHRVLGAFF.

DNA of the CDR3: TGTGCCAGCAGCTTGCTCGCGGGGAACCCCTACAATGAGCAGTTCTTC. Translated: CASSLLAGNPYNEQFF. V is TRBV5-4 and J is TRBJ2-1; D is possibly TRBD2 (6 bases). Germline V gene lookup returns CDR1 SGHNT and CDR2 YYREEE (reference sequence). This CDR3 spans 16 amino acids. Trimming took 1 base from V and 2 from J, leaving 13 bases between them.

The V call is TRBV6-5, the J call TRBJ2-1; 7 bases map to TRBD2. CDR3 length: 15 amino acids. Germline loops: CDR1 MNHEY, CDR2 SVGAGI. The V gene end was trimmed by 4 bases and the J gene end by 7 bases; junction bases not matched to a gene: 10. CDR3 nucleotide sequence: TGTGCCAGCAGTTTAACGGGGGGACTGGGAAATGAGCAGTTCTTC. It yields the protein CASSLTGGLGNEQFF.

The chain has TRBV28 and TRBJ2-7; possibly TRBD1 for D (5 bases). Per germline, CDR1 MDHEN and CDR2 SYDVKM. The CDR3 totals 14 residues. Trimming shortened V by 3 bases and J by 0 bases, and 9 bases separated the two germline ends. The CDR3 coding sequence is TGTGCCAGCAGTTTGTCAGGGCCCTCCTACGAGCAGTACTTC. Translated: CASSLSGPSYEQYF.

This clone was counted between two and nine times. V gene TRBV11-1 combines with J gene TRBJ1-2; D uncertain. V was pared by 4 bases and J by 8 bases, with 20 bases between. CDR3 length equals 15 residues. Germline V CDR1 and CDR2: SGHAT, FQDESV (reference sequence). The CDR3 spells CASSSEWTGGGGYTF. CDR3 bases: TGTGCCAGCAGCTCAGAATGGACGGGCGGAGGCGGCTACACCTTC.

The DNA of the CDR3 is TGTGCCAGCAGCCTCCCCACAGTCAACACTGAAGCTTTCTTT. It is translated as CASSLPTVNTEAFF. This rearrangement joins TRBV5-4 to TRBJ1-1; D not certain. Trimming removed 4 bases from V and 2 bases from J, with 12 bases in between. Germline V gene data show CDR1 as SGHNT and CDR2 as YYREEE (reference sequence). The CDR3 has 14 amino acids.

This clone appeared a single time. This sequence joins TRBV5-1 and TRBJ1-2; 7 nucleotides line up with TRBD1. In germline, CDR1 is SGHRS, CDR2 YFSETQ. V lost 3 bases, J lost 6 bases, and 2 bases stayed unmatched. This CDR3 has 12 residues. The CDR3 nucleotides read TGCGCCAGCAGCTCGACAGGGAATGGCTACACCTTC. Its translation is CASSSTGNGYTF.

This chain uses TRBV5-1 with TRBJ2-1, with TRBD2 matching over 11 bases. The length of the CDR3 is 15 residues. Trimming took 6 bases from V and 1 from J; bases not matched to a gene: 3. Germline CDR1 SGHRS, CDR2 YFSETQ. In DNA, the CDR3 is TGCGCCAGCACAATAGCGGGGGGGTCCTACAATGAGCAGTTCTTC. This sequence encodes CASTIAGGSYNEQFF.

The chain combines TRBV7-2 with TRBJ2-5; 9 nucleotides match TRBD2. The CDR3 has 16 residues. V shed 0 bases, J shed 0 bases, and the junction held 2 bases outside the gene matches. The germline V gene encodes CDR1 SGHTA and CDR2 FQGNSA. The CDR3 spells CASSLASGGYQETQYF. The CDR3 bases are TGTGCCAGCAGCTTAGCTAGCGGGGGATACCAAGAGACCCAGTACTTC.

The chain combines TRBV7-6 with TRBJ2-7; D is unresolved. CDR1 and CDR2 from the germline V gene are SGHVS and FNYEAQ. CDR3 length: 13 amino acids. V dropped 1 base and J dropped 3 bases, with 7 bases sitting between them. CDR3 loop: CASSLGPGYEQYF. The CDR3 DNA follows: TGTGCCAGCAGCTTAGGTCCAGGCTACGAGCAGTACTTC.

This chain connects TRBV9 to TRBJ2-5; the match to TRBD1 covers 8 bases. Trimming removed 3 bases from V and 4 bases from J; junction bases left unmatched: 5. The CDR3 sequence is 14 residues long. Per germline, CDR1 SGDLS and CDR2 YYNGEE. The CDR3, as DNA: TGTGCCAGCAGCGCAGGACAGGGCGTAGAGACCCAGTACTTC. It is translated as CASSAGQGVETQYF.

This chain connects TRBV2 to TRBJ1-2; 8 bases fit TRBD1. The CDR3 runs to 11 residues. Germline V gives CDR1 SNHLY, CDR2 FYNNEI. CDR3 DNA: TGTGGGGGACAGGAGAACTATGGCTACACCTTC. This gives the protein CGGQENYGYTF.

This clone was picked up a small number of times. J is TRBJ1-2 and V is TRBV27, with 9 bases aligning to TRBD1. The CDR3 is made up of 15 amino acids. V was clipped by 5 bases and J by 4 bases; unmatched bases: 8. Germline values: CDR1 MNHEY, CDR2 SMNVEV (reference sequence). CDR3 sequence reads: CASSPGQGLAYGYTF. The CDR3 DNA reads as TGTGCCAGCAGTCCAGGACAGGGGCTTGCCTATGGCTACACCTTC.

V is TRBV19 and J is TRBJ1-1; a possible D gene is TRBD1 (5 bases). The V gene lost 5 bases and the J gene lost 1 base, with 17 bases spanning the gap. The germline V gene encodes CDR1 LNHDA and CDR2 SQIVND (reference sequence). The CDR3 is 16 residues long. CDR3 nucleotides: TGTGCCAGTAGTCCGCAGGGCCCTTTTGGGAACACTGAAGCTTTCTTT. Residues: CASSPQGPFGNTEAFF.

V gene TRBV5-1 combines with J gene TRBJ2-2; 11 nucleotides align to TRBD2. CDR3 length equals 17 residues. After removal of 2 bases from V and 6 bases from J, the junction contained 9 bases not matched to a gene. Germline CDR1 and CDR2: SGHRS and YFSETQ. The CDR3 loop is CASSFQISGGAAGELFF. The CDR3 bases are TGCGCCAGCAGCTTCCAGATTAGCGGGGGGGCTGCCGGGGAGCTGTTTTTT.

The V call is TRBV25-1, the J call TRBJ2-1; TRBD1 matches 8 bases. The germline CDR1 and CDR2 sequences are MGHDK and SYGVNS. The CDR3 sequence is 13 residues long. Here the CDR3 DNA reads TGTGCAAGCGATGGACAGGGATACAATGAGCAGTTCTTC. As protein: CASDGQGYNEQFF.

CDR3 loop: CASSSPGQGLGSPLHF. The CDR3 nucleotides are TGTGCCAGCAGTTCCCCGGGACAGGGGCTAGGATCACCCCTCCACTTT. V gene TRBV27 combines with J gene TRBJ1-6; 10 bases fit TRBD1. Per the germline V gene, CDR1 is MNHEY and CDR2 is SMNVEV (reference sequence). This CDR3 has 16 residues. The junction had 10 bases not matched to a gene; V was cut back by 4 bases and J by 10 bases.

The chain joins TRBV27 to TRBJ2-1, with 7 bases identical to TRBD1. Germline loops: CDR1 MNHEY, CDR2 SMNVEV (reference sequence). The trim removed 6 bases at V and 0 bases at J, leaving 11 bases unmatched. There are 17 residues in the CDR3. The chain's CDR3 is CASSLRQGDPSYNEQFF. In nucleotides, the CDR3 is TGTGCCAGCAGCCTGAGACAGGGAGATCCCTCCTACAATGAGCAGTTCTTC.

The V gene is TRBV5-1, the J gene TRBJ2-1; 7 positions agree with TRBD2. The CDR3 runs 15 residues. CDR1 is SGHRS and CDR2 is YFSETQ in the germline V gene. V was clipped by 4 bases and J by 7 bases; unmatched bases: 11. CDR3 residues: CASSVFGTTPNEQFF. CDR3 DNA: TGCGCCAGCAGCGTCTTCGGGACTACCCCTAATGAGCAGTTCTTC.

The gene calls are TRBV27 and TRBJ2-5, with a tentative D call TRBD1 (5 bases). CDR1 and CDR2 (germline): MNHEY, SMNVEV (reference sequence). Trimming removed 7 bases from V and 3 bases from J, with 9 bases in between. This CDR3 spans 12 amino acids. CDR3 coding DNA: TGTGCCAGCATAGGGGCAGAAGAGACCCAGTACTTC. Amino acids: CASIGAEETQYF.

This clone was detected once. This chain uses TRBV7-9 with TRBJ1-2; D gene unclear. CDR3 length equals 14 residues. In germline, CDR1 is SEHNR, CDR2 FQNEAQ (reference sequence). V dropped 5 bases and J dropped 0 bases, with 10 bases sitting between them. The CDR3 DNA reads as TGTGCCAGCAGCGATAATACTCCTAACTATGGCTACACCTTC. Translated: CASSDNTPNYGYTF. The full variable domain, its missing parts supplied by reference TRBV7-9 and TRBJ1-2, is DTGVSQNPRHKITKRGQNVTFRCDPISEHNRLYWYRQTLGQGPEFLTYFQNEAQLEKSRLLSDRFSAERPKGSFSTLEIQRTEQGDSAMYLCASSDNTPNYGYTFGSGTRLTVV.

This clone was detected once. CDR3 amino acids: CASSPTGVTGNTIYF. For the CDR3, the DNA is TGTGCCAGCAGCCCCACAGGGGTGACTGGAAACACCATATATTTT. V is TRBV9 and J is TRBJ1-3, with 7 bases matching TRBD1. Germline V gene data show CDR1 as SGDLS and CDR2 as YYNGEE. The CDR3 is made up of 15 amino acids. V lost 4 bases, J lost 2 bases, and 6 bases stayed unmatched.